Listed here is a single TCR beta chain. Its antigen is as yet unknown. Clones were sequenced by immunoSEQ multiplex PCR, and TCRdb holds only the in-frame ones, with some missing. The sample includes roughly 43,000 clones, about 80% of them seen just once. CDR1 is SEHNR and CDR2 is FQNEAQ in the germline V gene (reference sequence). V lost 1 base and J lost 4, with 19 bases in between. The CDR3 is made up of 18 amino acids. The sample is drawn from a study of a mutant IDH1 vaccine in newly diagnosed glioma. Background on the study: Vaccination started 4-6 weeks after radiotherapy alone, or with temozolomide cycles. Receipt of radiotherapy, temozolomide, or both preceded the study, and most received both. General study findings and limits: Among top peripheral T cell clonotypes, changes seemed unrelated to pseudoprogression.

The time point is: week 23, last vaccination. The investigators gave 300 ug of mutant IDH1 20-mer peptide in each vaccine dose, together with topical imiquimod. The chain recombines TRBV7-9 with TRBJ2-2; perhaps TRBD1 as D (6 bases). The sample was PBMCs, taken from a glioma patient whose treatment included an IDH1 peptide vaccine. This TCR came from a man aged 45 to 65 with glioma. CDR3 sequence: CASSLDRMAGATTGELFF. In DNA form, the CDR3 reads TGTGCCAGCAGCTTAGACCGGATGGCAGGGGCTACCACCGGGGAGCTGTTTTTT.